Listed here are 14 T cell receptor beta chains from one sample, sequenced in a study of OX40 agonist ivuxolimab in advanced cancers. Libraries were prepared through the immunoSEQ multiplex PCR assay. TCRdb obtained this table from immuneACCESS and retained in-frame rearrangements with V and J assigned. These tables miss some clones; where compared with another copy, unresolved V genes account for less than half of the shortfall, and the remainder is unexplained. A total of 65,000 to 95,000 clones appear in this sample, about 90% of them only once. Of the sample, 9.5% to 11% is held by the ten largest clones. The sample was CD4+ or CD8+ T cells sorted from blood, taken in a trial of the OX40 agonist ivuxolimab. The receptors were gathered from an adult with an advanced solid tumor such as melanoma, head and neck, liver or kidney cancer.

The chain links TRBV9 to TRBJ1-1, with D unresolved. Germline V lookup: CDR1 SGDLS, CDR2 YYNGEE. This CDR3 spans 15 amino acids. V was trimmed by 0 bases and J by 1 base, leaving 10 bases between them. CDR3 amino acids: CASSVGSQGNTEAFF. Here the CDR3 DNA reads TGTGCCAGCAGCGTAGGTTCCCAAGGGAACACTGAAGCTTTCTTT. Full variable domain (remainder filled in from reference TRBV9 and TRBJ1-1): DSGVTQTPKHLITATGQRVTLRCSPRSGDLSVYWYQQSLDQGLQFLIQYYNGEERAKGNILERFSAQQFPDLHSELNLSSLELGDSALYFCASSVGSQGNTEAFFGQGTRLTVV.

In DNA, the CDR3 is TGTGCCAGCAGCTCCCCCTTGAAGAGTGGGTATCAGTTCTTC. It translates to CASSSPLKSGYQFF. The rearrangement joins TRBV11-2 to TRBJ2-1; no clear D gene. Germline V gene lookup returns CDR1 SGHAT and CDR2 FQNNGV. Trimming stripped 4 bases from V and 13 bases from J, with 20 bases between. This CDR3 is built from 14 residues. Full variable domain (remainder filled in from reference TRBV11-2 and TRBJ2-1): EAGVAQSPRYKIIEKRQSVAFWCNPISGHATLYWYQQILGQGPKLLIQFQNNGVVDDSQLPKDRFSAERLKGVDSTLKIQPAKLEDSAVYLCASSSPLKSGYQFFGPGTRLTVL.

The rearrangement uses TRBV29-1 and TRBJ2-1, with 9 nucleotides matching TRBD2. With V trimmed by 1 base and J by 6 bases, 16 bases remained unmatched. The CDR3 runs 18 residues. Germline CDR1 reads SQVTM; CDR2 reads ANQGSEA. The CDR3 protein is CSVEVGWWASGEANEQFF. Here the CDR3 DNA reads TGCAGCGTTGAAGTAGGTTGGTGGGCTAGCGGGGAGGCCAATGAGCAGTTCTTC.

The rearrangement joins TRBV2 to TRBJ2-7; maybe TRBD2 (5 bases). CDR3 length: 15 amino acids. Germline loops: CDR1 SNHLY, CDR2 FYNNEI. Trimming took 4 bases from V and 0 from J, leaving 13 bases between them. The CDR3 bases are TGTGCCAGCAGTGGGACTCTTACGAGCTCCTACGAGCAGTACTTC. Residues: CASSGTLTSSYEQYF.

Only a few counts were recorded for this clone. The V gene is TRBV4-1, the J gene TRBJ1-2; 7 bases line up with TRBD1. The V gene end was trimmed by 1 base and the J gene end by 5 bases; junction bases not matched to a gene: 1. The germline V gene encodes CDR1 MGHRA and CDR2 YSYEKL. The CDR3 has 13 amino acids. The CDR3 DNA reads as TGCGCCAGCAGCCAAGGGACAGGTTATGGCTACACCTTC. Translating gives CASSQGTGYGYTF.

The chain uses TRBV27 and TRBJ2-7, with D possibly matching TRBD2 (6 bases). The CDR3 totals 13 residues. The germline V and J ends were trimmed by 3 bases and 6 bases, with 12 bases remaining between them. Germline V gene lookup returns CDR1 MNHEY and CDR2 SMNVEV (reference sequence). CDR3 bases: TGTGCCAGCAGTTTTTCCGCCGGGGGCGAGCAGTACTTC. Translating it yields CASSFSAGGEQYF.

This chain joins TRBV6-5 and TRBJ2-5, with D perhaps assigned TRBD1 or TRBD2 (5 bases each). V shed 4 bases and J shed 1 base, with 10 bases lying between them. Germline loops: CDR1 MNHEY, CDR2 SVGAGI. This CDR3 spans 14 amino acids. The CDR3 reads CASSSLGTQETQYF. CDR3 in DNA: TGTGCCAGCAGTTCCCTCGGGACCCAAGAGACCCAGTACTTC.

The sample holds a few counts of this clone. The CDR3: CASSSSREAGSPLHF. The CDR3 DNA sequence: TGTGCCAGCAGCTCCAGCAGGGAAGCAGGATCACCCCTCCACTTT. This chain joins TRBV11-2 and TRBJ1-6; tentatively, D is TRBD1 (5 bases). Looked up from germline, CDR1 is SGHAT and CDR2 is FQNNGV. This CDR3 is 15 amino acids long. Trimming removed 4 bases at V and 10 bases at J, with 17 bases between.

V gene TRBV5-6 combines with J gene TRBJ2-4; TRBD1 matches 7 bases. This CDR3 is 14 amino acids long. Trimming at V came to 2 bases and at J to 8 bases, leaving 7 bases not matched to a gene. Germline V gene data show CDR1 as SGHDT and CDR2 as YYEEEE. CDR3 region: CASSLKGALDIQYF. DNA of the CDR3: TGTGCCAGCAGCTTAAAGGGGGCGTTGGACATTCAGTACTTC. Filled out from reference TRBV5-6 and TRBJ2-4, the complete variable domain reads DAGVTQSPTHLIKTRGQQVTLRCSPKSGHDTVSWYQQALGQGPQFIFQYYEEEERQRGNFPDRFSGHQFPNYSSELNVNALLLGDSALYLCASSLKGALDIQYFGAGTRLSVL.

The V and J genes are TRBV5-8 and TRBJ2-7; 9 bases are shared with TRBD2. The length of the CDR3 is 16 residues. V lost 0 bases and J lost 4; bases outside the gene matches: 8. Germline V gene lookup returns CDR1 SGHTS and CDR2 YDEGEE. CDR3 in amino acids: CASSLVAGGPHYEQYF. The DNA for the CDR3 is TGTGCCAGCAGCTTGGTTGCGGGGGGGCCCCATTACGAGCAGTACTTC.

The chain couples TRBV7-6 to TRBJ2-6; unclear D gene. Per the germline V gene, CDR1 is SGHVS and CDR2 is FNYEAQ. V lost 5 bases, J lost 0 bases, and 17 bases lay in between. This CDR3 contains 18 residues. The CDR3 reads CASSPGGGSNSGANVLTF. The CDR3 DNA follows: TGTGCCAGCAGCCCCGGCGGCGGAAGCAACTCTGGGGCCAACGTCCTGACTTTC. Drawing the rest from reference TRBV7-6 and TRBJ2-6, the complete variable domain is GAGVSQSPRYKVTKRGQDVALRCDPISGHVSLYWYRQALGQGPEFLTYFNYEAQQDKSGLPNDRFSAERPEGSISTLTIQRTEQRDSAMYRCASSPGGGSNSGANVLTFGAGSRLTVL.

The chain carries TRBV5-1 and TRBJ2-3; 9 nucleotides align to TRBD2. Germline CDR1 reads SGHRS; CDR2 reads YFSETQ. This CDR3 comprises 16 residues. The trim removed 0 bases at V and 4 bases at J, leaving 6 bases unmatched. CDR3 bases: TGCGCCAGCAGCTTGGTGGCGGGGGGGCAATCAGATACGCAGTATTTT. Translated, it gives CASSLVAGGQSDTQYF.

This chain links TRBV19 with TRBJ1-3; TRBD1 agrees at 8 bases. Germline values: CDR1 LNHDA, CDR2 SQIVND (reference sequence). There are 13 residues in the CDR3. The junction had 3 bases not matched to a gene; V was cut back by 7 bases and J by 4 bases. The CDR3 region has the DNA TGTGCCAGTACGACAGGGGCCGGAAACACCATATATTTT. It encodes CASTTGAGNTIYF. The full variable domain, rest sourced from reference TRBV19 and TRBJ1-3, is DGGITQSPKYLFRKEGQNVTLSCEQNLNHDAMYWYRQDPGQGLRLIYYSQIVNDFQKGDIAEGYSVSREKKESFPLTVTSAQKNPTAFYLCASTTGAGNTIYFGEGSWLTVV.

J is TRBJ2-7 and V is TRBV5-4, with D possibly matching TRBD1 (5 bases). CDR1 and CDR2 (germline): SGHNT, YYREEE (reference sequence). V lost 4 bases and J 4 bases, leaving 9 bases between the germline ends. The CDR3 has 12 residues. Here the CDR3 reads CASSPSGYEQYF. CDR3 DNA sequence: TGTGCCAGCAGCCCCTCAGGGTACGAGCAGTACTTC.